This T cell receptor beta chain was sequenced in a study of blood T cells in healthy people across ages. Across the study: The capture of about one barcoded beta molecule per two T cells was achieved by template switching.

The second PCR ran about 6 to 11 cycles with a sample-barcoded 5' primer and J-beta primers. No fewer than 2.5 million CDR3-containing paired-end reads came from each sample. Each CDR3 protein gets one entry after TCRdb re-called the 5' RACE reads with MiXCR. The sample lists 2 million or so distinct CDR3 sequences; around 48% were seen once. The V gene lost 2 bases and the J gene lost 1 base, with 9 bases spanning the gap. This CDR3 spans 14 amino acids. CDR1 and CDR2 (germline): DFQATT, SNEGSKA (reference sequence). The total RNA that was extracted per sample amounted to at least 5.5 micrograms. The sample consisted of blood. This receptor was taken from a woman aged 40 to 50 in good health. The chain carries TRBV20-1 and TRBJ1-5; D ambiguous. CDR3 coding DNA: TGCAGTGCTAGACTCGGATCCAGCAATCAGCCCCAGCATTTT. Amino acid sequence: CSARLGSSNQPQHF.